This paragraph reports one T cell receptor beta chain. The sample is drawn from a study of CD8 T cells in Susac syndrome. V lost 6 bases and J lost 0, with 9 bases in between. CDR3 length equals 12 residues. Germline CDR1 DFQATT, CDR2 SNEGSKA (reference sequence). Reverse transcription of about 0.45 to 1 ug RNA used random hexamers. Amplification of TCR beta CDR3 was carried out by immunoSEQ multiplex PCR, which covered 54 Vbeta and 13 Jbeta segments. TCRdb used MiXCR to reprocess the immunoSEQ multiplex PCR reads, holding one entry per CDR3 protein. The data hold over 150,000 distinct CDR3 sequences, with about 95% observed a single time.

This TCR was sampled from a human donor with multiple sclerosis. Sequencing was performed on CD4+ T cells from PBMCs. The rearrangement links TRBV20-1 to TRBJ2-7; D is perhaps TRBD1 (6 bases). CDR3 loop: CSATGNSYEQYF. The CDR3 DNA is TGCAGTGCGACAGGAAACTCCTACGAGCAGTACTTC.